These T cell receptor beta chains were read from a single sample in a study of long-term antiretroviral therapy in people with HIV. Using immunoSEQ multiplex PCR, the repertoire was profiled, and TCRdb retains in-frame clones only, with some absent. The profile shows about 43,000 clones, around 86% of them singletons. The input for sequencing was unsorted PBMCs, taken 0.1 years before starting antiretroviral therapy. The receptors originated from a woman in her 50s with HIV. The CDR3 runs from the conserved cysteine through the conserved F or W. A D gene is named only where the DNA matches it firmly. Part of the rows lack a size; the others show once, few, many or a class for expanded clones.

>-|-|TRBV15|TRBJ2-7
CATSRDGRGSYEQYF
TGTGCCACCAGCAGAGATGGAAGGGGCTCCTACGAGCAGTACTTC
>-|once|TRBV2|TRBJ1-6
CASRRDGYNSPLHF
TGTGCCAGCCGACGGGACGGTTATAATTCACCCCTCCACTTT
>TRBD1|few|TRBV2|TRBJ1-5
CASKGGGHSNQPQHF
TGTGCCAGCAAGGGAGGGGGCCATAGCAATCAGCCCCAGCATTTT
>TRBD1|-|TRBV23-1|TRBJ2-7
CASSQSRTGGEQYF
TGCGCCAGCAGTCAATCGCGGACAGGGGGCGAGCAGTACTTC
>-|-|TRBV5-1|TRBJ2-3
CASSPRRGVGTDTQYF
TGCGCCAGCAGCCCGAGGCGGGGAGTCGGCACAGATACGCAGTATTTT
>TRBD1|-|TRBV5-8|TRBJ1-6
CASSLGDRGIISPLHF
TGTGCCAGCAGCCTGGGGGACAGGGGGATTATTTCACCCCTCCACTTT
>-|-|TRBV6-6|TRBJ2-5
CASSQVQETQYF
TGTGCCAGCAGCCAGGTCCAAGAGACCCAGTACTTC
>TRBD1|few|TRBV7-9|TRBJ1-2
CASSRGTGNGYTF
TGTGCCAGCAGTAGGGGGACAGGGAATGGCTACACCTTC
>-|-|TRBV15|TRBJ1-1
CATSRDTTGTEAFF
TGTGCCACCAGCAGAGATACAACAGGGACTGAAGCTTTCTTT
>-|-|TRBV7-2|TRBJ2-2
CASSLVSFRVSTGELFF
TGTGCCAGCAGCTTAGTATCGTTTCGGGTTAGCACCGGGGAGCTGTTTTTT
>TRBD1|-|TRBV30|TRBJ1-2
CAWGTGQGNYGYTF
TGTGCCTGGGGAACGGGACAGGGTAACTATGGCTACACCTTC
>TRBD2|-|TRBV5-4|TRBJ2-3
CASSLESSGGPSTDTQYF
TGTGCCAGCAGCTTGGAAAGTAGCGGGGGACCTAGCACAGATACGCAGTATTTT
>TRBD2|-|TRBV6-5|TRBJ2-3
CASSSSGGPAGTQYF
TGTGCCAGCAGTTCATCGGGGGGGCCGGCGGGTACGCAGTATTTT
>TRBD1|few|TRBV15|TRBJ1-2
CATSRTGGREDYTF
TGTGCCACCAGCAGAACAGGGGGAAGGGAGGACTACACCTTC
>TRBD1|few|TRBV18|TRBJ2-7
CASSQGAQTYEQYF
TGTGCCAGCTCGCAGGGGGCGCAGACCTACGAGCAGTACTTC
>TRBD1|-|TRBV30|TRBJ1-2
CAWSVQGHDGYTF
TGTGCCTGGAGTGTACAGGGGCATGATGGCTACACCTTC
>-|once|TRBV7-2|TRBJ2-7
CASSALQGSLYEQYF
TGTGCCAGCAGTGCACTACAGGGTTCCCTGTACGAGCAGTACTTC
>-|-|TRBV10-1|TRBJ1-1
CASSESGTPGREAFF
TGCGCCAGCAGTGAGTCGGGAACACCGGGACGTGAAGCTTTCTTT
>-|-|TRBV6-1|TRBJ1-1
CASSVGTTNTEAFF
TGTGCCAGCAGTGTTGGGACGACGAACACTGAAGCTTTCTTT
>TRBD1|-|TRBV28|TRBJ1-2
CASSALNSGTGLNYGYTF
TGTGCCAGCAGTGCCCTAAATTCCGGGACAGGGTTAAACTATGGCTACACCTTC
>-|-|TRBV18|TRBJ1-1
CASSPTWGTEAFF
TGTGCCAGCTCACCAACGTGGGGGACTGAAGCTTTCTTT
>TRBD1|-|TRBV19|TRBJ1-5
CASSISPGTAGVQPQHF
TGTGCCAGTAGTATATCCCCCGGGACAGCGGGTGTGCAGCCCCAGCATTTT
>TRBD1|-|TRBV6-4|TRBJ1-2
CASSQTGAWGYTF
TGTGCCAGCAGCCAGACAGGGGCTTGGGGCTACACCTTC
>TRBD1|-|TRBV14|TRBJ2-7
CASSTGASYEQYF
TGTGCCAGTTCAACAGGGGCCTCCTACGAGCAGTACTTC
>-|-|TRBV10-3|TRBJ1-5
CAISESGRDQPQHF
TGTGCCATCAGTGAGTCTGGCAGGGATCAGCCCCAGCATTTT
>TRBD1|-|TRBV9|TRBJ1-1
CASSVGTANTEAFF
TGTGCCAGCAGCGTCGGGACAGCGAACACTGAAGCTTTCTTT
>-|once|TRBV9|TRBJ2-2
CASSVAAYEAGISGELFF
TGTGCCAGCAGCGTAGCGGCCTACGAGGCAGGGATCAGCGGGGAGCTGTTTTTT
>-|-|TRBV6-1|TRBJ1-1
CASSNPGESEAFF
TGTGCCAGCAGTAATCCAGGCGAGTCTGAAGCTTTCTTT
>TRBD2|-|TRBV4-1|TRBJ2-1
CASSPYFRAGGAGNEQFF
TGCGCCAGCAGCCCTTATTTTCGAGCGGGGGGGGCAGGGAATGAGCAGTTCTTC
>-|-|TRBV4-3|TRBJ2-5
CASSQEGRIEETQYF
TGCGCCAGCAGCCAAGAAGGCAGAATCGAAGAGACCCAGTACTTC
>-|large|TRBV25-1|TRBJ2-1
CASNMGSEQFF
TGTGCCAGCAACATGGGGAGTGAGCAGTTCTTC
>TRBD1|-|TRBV5-6|TRBJ1-5
CASSSDRGVGNQPQHF
TGTGCCAGCAGCTCGGACAGGGGGGTTGGCAATCAGCCCCAGCATTTT
>-|-|TRBV5-1|TRBJ2-1
CASSLVGDPYNEQFF
TGCGCCAGCAGCTTGGTAGGGGACCCCTACAATGAGCAGTTCTTC
>-|-|TRBV4-3|TRBJ1-1
CASSRDFGTGTEAFF
TGCGCCAGCAGCCGGGATTTCGGTACCGGCACTGAAGCTTTCTTT
>TRBD1|-|TRBV5-1|TRBJ2-7
CASSLGQGFNEQYF
TGCGCCAGCAGCTTGGGACAGGGTTTTAACGAGCAGTACTTC
>-|-|TRBV2|TRBJ2-5
CASSESRGGETQYF
TGTGCCAGCAGTGAGTCCAGGGGCGGGGAGACCCAGTACTTC
>-|-|TRBV6-1|TRBJ2-5
CASSEKWGPQETQYF
TGTGCCAGCAGTGAGAAATGGGGGCCTCAGGAGACCCAGTACTTC
>-|-|TRBV30|TRBJ2-3
CAWGVDTQYF
TGTGCCTGGGGAGTAGATACGCAGTATTTT
>TRBD2|-|TRBV7-3|TRBJ2-7
CASSSQRGGLSYEQYF
TGTGCCAGCAGCTCCCAGCGGGGGGGTCTCTCCTACGAGCAGTACTTC
>-|-|TRBV19|TRBJ2-6
CASGRYSGANVLTF
TGTGCCAGTGGCAGGTACTCTGGGGCCAACGTCCTGACTTTC
>-|-|TRBV11-3|TRBJ1-2
CASSPWTDGGSYGYTF
TGTGCCAGCAGCCCCTGGACAGATGGAGGGAGCTATGGCTACACCTTC
>-|-|TRBV7-2|TRBJ2-7
CASSLDQGGVEQYF
TGTGCCAGCAGCTTAGACCAGGGCGGTGTCGAGCAGTACTTC
>-|-|TRBV27|TRBJ1-1
CASRSGRDTEAFF
TGTGCCAGCAGGAGCGGCAGGGACACTGAAGCTTTCTTT
>-|-|TRBV28|TRBJ2-7
CASSSLGYEQYF
TGTGCCAGCAGTTCCCTCGGCTACGAGCAGTACTTC
>TRBD2|-|TRBV5-5|TRBJ2-1
CASSLGLARNEQFF
TGTGCCAGCAGCTTGGGACTAGCCAGGAATGAGCAGTTCTTC
>-|-|TRBV5-6|TRBJ2-1
CASTSRKGAYNEQFF
TGTGCCAGCACGTCCCGAAAGGGAGCCTACAATGAGCAGTTCTTC
>-|-|TRBV2|TRBJ1-2
CASSADSILNYGYTF
TGTGCCAGCAGTGCTGACAGCATACTTAACTATGGCTACACCTTC
>TRBD1|-|TRBV19|TRBJ1-2
CASSSTGQNYGYTF
TGTGCCAGTAGTTCGACGGGACAGAACTATGGCTACACCTTC
>TRBD2|few|TRBV2|TRBJ2-7
CASSRLAGNYEQYF
TGTGCCAGCAGTCGACTAGCGGGGAACTACGAGCAGTACTTC
>TRBD2|-|TRBV6-1|TRBJ2-1
CASSELAGGSSYNEQFF
TGTGCCAGCAGTGAACTAGCGGGGGGTAGCTCCTACAATGAGCAGTTCTTC